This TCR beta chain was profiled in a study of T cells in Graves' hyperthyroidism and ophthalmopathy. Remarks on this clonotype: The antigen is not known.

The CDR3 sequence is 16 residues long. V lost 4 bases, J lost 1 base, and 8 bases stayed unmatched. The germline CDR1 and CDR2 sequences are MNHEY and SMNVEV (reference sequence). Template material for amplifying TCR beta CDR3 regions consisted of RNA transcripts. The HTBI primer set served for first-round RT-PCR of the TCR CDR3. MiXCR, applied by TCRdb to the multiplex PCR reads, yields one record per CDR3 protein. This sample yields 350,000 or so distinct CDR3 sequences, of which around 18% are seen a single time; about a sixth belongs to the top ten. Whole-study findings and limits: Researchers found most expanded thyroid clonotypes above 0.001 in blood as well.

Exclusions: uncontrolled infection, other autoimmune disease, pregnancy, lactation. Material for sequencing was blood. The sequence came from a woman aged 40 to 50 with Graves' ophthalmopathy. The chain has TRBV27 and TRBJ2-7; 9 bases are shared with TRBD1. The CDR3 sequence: CASSSVPGQGSYEQYF. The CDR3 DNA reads TGTGCCAGCAGTTCTGTGCCGGGACAGGGTTCCTACGAGCAGTACTTC.